This TCR beta chain derives from a study of cytomegalovirus exposure and HLA in healthy donors (dated by TCRdb to about 2017). Background on the whole study: According to an earlier analysis of a few hundred of the donors, 150 million to 200 million T cells yielded over 90 million unique TCR beta sequences and about 300 Gb of sequence data. Rather than using new phenotypic data, the later analysis identified candidate immune exposures from TCR beta sequences and from how often those sequences occurred across donors. An early release that covered fewer than 750 HLA-typed donors contained about 300 gigabases of sequencing data and around 80 million unique TCR sequences. Among the approximately 420 genotyped donors, around 81% belonged to the genetic ancestry cluster associated with self-reported Caucasian donors. In an earlier analysis of 500 to 650 of the donors, high-throughput TCR beta sequencing was used to judge whether each TCR beta V gene segment behaved as functional or pseudogenic. Both class I and class II loci were covered by HLA typing, at four-digit resolution. A later genetic analysis used genome-wide SNP genotypes for about 65% of the roughly 700 donors, treating that subset as a discovery cohort. The study aimed to test whether cataloging public T cell receptors could reveal signatures of past pathogen exposure. Besides the first cohort of approximately 670 subjects, a separate validation cohort made up of over 95 different subjects was used. Every repertoire in the discovery cohort had been generated on one and the same sequencing platform. The study used immunosequencing to profile the T cell repertoires of several hundred subjects and linked those repertoires to cytomegalovirus serostatus. High-throughput TCR immunosequencing, statistical association of individual TCRs with disease status, and machine learning were combined to predict cytomegalovirus infection status. On average, around 200,000 unique TCR beta nucleotide sequences were sequenced per donor among about 400 genotyped donors of the cohort, with roughly 20% of those sequences being non-productive. In a later analysis, previously published TCR beta repertoires from more than 500 donors were re-analyzed and high-resolution HLA genotyping was added so that TCR occurrence patterns could be studied. Typing coverage differed by locus: A, B, C, DRB1 and DQB1 were typed in about 620-630 donors, DQA1 in approximately 520, DPA1 in around 610, and DPB1 in roughly 470. A handful of DR-DQ haplotypes were treated as single units for association and clustering because of strong linkage in the cohort. Donor age, sex, ethnicity and CMV serostatus were compiled together with the repertoire data.

The cohort comprised fewer than 700 healthy bone marrow donors. At the time of sampling, all cohort members were nominally healthy, though unrecorded immune exposures were likely present. The donor was CMV seropositive and belonged to the group of 250 to 300 seropositive cohort members. A peripheral blood sample was provided by each donor, and peripheral blood mononuclear cells were used for TCR beta sequencing. Genomic DNA was extracted from the blood cell samples with the Qiagen DNeasy Blood Extraction Kit. The protocol used for the library was the immunoSEQ multiplex PCR assay. For the multiplex PCR, a mixture combining 60 forward primers for TCR Vbeta segments and 13 reverse primers for TCR Jbeta segments was used. The CDR3 region of rearranged TCR beta genes was amplified from genomic DNA with a multiplex PCR assay. Amplified TCR beta libraries were sequenced as 87-base-pair reads on the Illumina HiSeq System. Per the authors' processing: A later analysis counted 65 million to 90 million unique TCR beta chains across the 666 repertoires, and roughly 11 million of these chains were shared by at least two donors. Raw reads were error-corrected and collapsed into unique sequences by a nearest-neighbor algorithm in which closely related sequences were merged to remove PCR and sequencing errors. V, D and J gene segments were assigned by aligning CDR3 sequences to IMGT reference sequences. For a sequence to be retained, a match of at least six nucleotides to both a V gene segment and a J gene segment was required. Rearrangements were classified as productive when the CDR3 lacked stop codons and remained in frame with V and J, and all other rearrangements were classified as non-productive. Following IMGT convention, CDR3 was defined as the stretch from the second conserved V-encoded cysteine up to the conserved J-encoded phenylalanine. The earlier analysis of about 640 of the donors excluded any sequence lacking an unambiguous match to a single V gene segment. An earlier analysis of 550 to 650 of the donors classified V segments as functional when productive rearrangements were above 56.7% and as segregating when the standard deviation between donors was above 5%. A statistical classification framework was built to diagnose cytomegalovirus status from the catalog of TCR beta chain sequences. V and J gene assignment, in a later analysis, came from comparing TCR nucleotide sequences with IMGT/GENE-DB human TR gene sequences. Using the TCRdist pipeline, a later analysis assigned CDR3 sequences along with most-parsimonious VDJ recombination scenarios. In a later analysis, each TCR beta chain was defined by its CDR3 amino acid sequence together with its V-gene family, and reads lacking a unique V-gene family were excluded. As a way to deal with suspected cross-contamination and a sequencing artifact, a later analysis dropped approximately 590 nucleotide sequences that were highly shared and had low generation probability. For each public chain, a later analysis derived a clonal expansion index from normalized ranks of inferred template counts within each repertoire. In a later analysis, generation probabilities were computed using a VDJ recombination model fitted to out-of-frame rearrangements, and the results were checked against IGoR. Hypergeometric tests were used in a later analysis to score TCR-TCR, TCR-HLA and TCR-CMV co-occurrence, with a repertoire-size bias correction applied to the TCR pairs. To estimate false discovery rates, a later analysis permuted the HLA or CMV assignments 20 times. In a later analysis, co-occurring TCRs were grouped with DBSCAN, and TCRdist sequence similarity was added when clustering was performed within HLA-allele-positive subsets. Co-occurrence clustering excluded repertoires with fewer than 30,000 or more than 120,000 public chains, plus five with anomalous nucleotide sharing. The table comes from immuneACCESS by way of TCRdb, which keeps in-frame sequences with V and J called. Part of the clones is missing from these tables; in studies checked, under half for an unresolved V gene and the rest for unknown reasons. That table is the source of V, J and clone size, and D and trimming were worked out from the DNA. In this sample the table shows tens of thousands of clones, roughly two thirds of which occur a single time. Around 15% of the sample is held by the ten biggest clonotypes.

Summary of the overall study and its limitations: A later genetic analysis associated a missense DCLRE1C variant with V-gene and J-gene trimming of TCR beta chains, and an independent cohort replicated the association. Three of the identified cytomegalovirus-associated TCR beta chains were confirmed in vitro to be specific for cytomegalovirus antigens. The earlier analysis of 450 to 700 of the donors excluded some 15 rarely observed V segments, including chromosome 9 orphons, because counts were too low. In a later analysis, about 16,000 TCR beta sequences were associated with specific HLA alleles at a false discovery rate of 0.05. Cytomegalovirus status was reported to be diagnosed by the classifier with high specificity and sensitivity in both the original and validation cohorts. Across donors, most TCR sequences were observed very rarely, whereas some public TCRs were present in many individuals. A cluster of highly shared sequence variants was judged likely to represent a technical artifact of the sequencing pipeline. Sequencing depth was assumed to be roughly uniform across donors in the presence/absence analyses, though that assumption may not hold. The 87-base-pair reads could not distinguish some IMGT-functional V segments, including TRBV6-2 and TRBV6-3, so those segments were excluded. In a later analysis, several top co-occurrence clusters were reported to appear linked to parvovirus B19, influenza, CMV and Epstein-Barr virus. CMV serostatus was the only immune exposure information available for the cohort. A further reported finding was that TCR beta sequences accurately predicted the HLA-A and HLA-B alleles for most subjects in the first cohort. A later genetic analysis reported fewer N-insertions in productive TCRs among donors in an Asian-associated ancestry cluster than the roughly 720-donor mean. Because some donors lacked HLA typing at each locus, the association tests relied only on the typed subset. The cohort was sequenced for TCR beta chains only, and without alpha or paired-chain data the features that could be detected were limited. Correlated functional status among segregating V segments might reflect linkage disequilibrium, but an unknown experimental factor could not be ruled out. In a later analysis, TCR association rates were found to vary across HLA loci, with the most associated TCRs seen for DRB1 alleles and the fewest for HLA-C alleles. Broadly in line with IMGT annotations, most TCR beta V segments showed up in productive rearrangements about 87% or about 30% of the time in an earlier analysis of several hundred of the donors. In a later analysis, HLA-associated TCR beta chains showed more clonal expansion and lower generation probabilities than non-associated chains that were equally common. When HLA alleles, especially DR and DQ, strongly co-occurred, TCR associations were difficult to assign to individual alleles. The study gave a list of some 150 TCR beta chains associated with cytomegalovirus. It was suggested by the authors that the approach could potentially be generalized to other disease states and immunological phenotypes. In a later analysis, most CMV-associated TCR beta chains were found to appear HLA-restricted, with HLA associations seemingly driven largely by CMV exposure.

V loses 0 bases, J loses 3 bases, and the germline ends lie 7 bases apart. The CDR3 holds 15 amino acids from the cysteine to the phenylalanine. The read is trimmed to its CDR3 DNA, 45 bases read in frame from base 1. CDR1 and CDR2 are read off the germline V gene as SGHRS and YFSETQ. This clone was counted a few times. This receptor's antigen is unknown. It has no much larger one-base neighbor in the sample; base qualities were not kept. Recombination joined TRBV5-1 with TRBJ1-6, with no D gene named confidently. This clonotype was obtained from a woman aged 45-60 years in good health and CMV-seropositive. The sequenced sample was PBMCs. In nucleotide form, the sequence is TGCGCCAGCAGCTTGGGGCAGAACTATAATTCACCCCTCCACTTT. Translated, it gives CASSLGQNYNSPLHF.